This TCR beta chain comes out of a study of control samples from healthy donors and cancer patients. CDR3 size: 15 residues. The V segment lost 5 bases and the J segment 0 bases; nucleotides outside the gene matches: 7. From germline, CDR1 is LNHDA and CDR2 SQIVND (reference sequence). TCRdb's table, derived via immunoSEQ multiplex PCR, lists solely in-frame clones and lacks some. The table records more than 110,000 clones, roughly nine tenths of them present only once. Sequencing was done on a sample of blood. The gene calls are TRBV19 and TRBJ2-7, with 7 nucleotides matching TRBD1. The sequence was obtained from a woman between 25 and 40 years old in good health. The CDR3 spells CASSQRQGSSYEQYF. The CDR3 region has the DNA TGTGCCAGTAGTCAAAGACAGGGAAGCTCCTACGAGCAGTACTTC. Looking up the rest from reference TRBV19 and TRBJ2-7 gives the full variable domain: DGGITQSPKYLFRKEGQNVTLSCEQNLNHDAMYWYRQDPGQGLRLIYYSQIVNDFQKGDIAEGYSVSREKKESFPLTVTSAQKNPTAFYLCASSQRQGSSYEQYFGPGTRLTVT.